The sequence of this T cell receptor beta chain was determined in a study of blood T cell repertoires in COVID-19 (dated by TCRdb to the early 2020s). Context from the whole study: Samples from collaborators originated in the United States, Italy and Spain and spanned both the acute and convalescent phases of COVID-19. The sample metadata nearly always contained a de-identified subject ID, COVID-19 status, age in years and sex. The samples were drawn from the first 160 participants of the ongoing ImmuneRACE study and from 1,254 subjects provided by 6 global collaborators. Where available, HLA class I and class II types were obtained from metadata supplied by the sample provider rather than from assay-based typing. A freely available public database, intended as a resource for researchers studying the immune response to SARS-CoV-2, is where the repertoires were released. The material from the prospective study consisted of cDNA or gDNA derived from T cells, B-cell-depleted T cells, or PBMCs. Deeply sampled blood TCRbeta repertoires from subjects exposed to, actively infected with, or recovered from COVID-19 were included in the dataset.

TCRbeta CDR3 regions were amplified from genomic DNA using the immunoSEQ Assay, a bias-controlled multiplex PCR. On the study's bioinformatics: The number of nucleated cells in each sample was estimated from the amplification of reference gene primers within the assay. To quantify the absolute abundance of each unique TCRbeta CDR3 rearrangement, sequence reads were collapsed and filtered. Productive Simpson clonality was computed per sample as the square root of Simpson's diversity index over productive rearrangements. TCRdb's version of the immuneACCESS table is confined to in-frame rearrangements and falls short of the full clone set. An unresolved V gene accounts for under half of the shortfall where checked; the remainder is of unknown origin. From that table come the V and J calls and clone size; the DNA was used to work out D and trimming. This sample is represented by roughly 190,000 clones; around 84% of them were singletons. The ten biggest clones cover about a fifth of the sample.

CDR1 and CDR2, looked up from the germline V gene, are KGHSH and LQKENI. The CDR3 runs 15 amino acids, cysteine and phenylalanine included. The read is trimmed to its CDR3 DNA, 45 bases read in frame from base 1. Ends trimmed: V by 3 bases, J by 3 bases; bases unmatched to a gene: 5. Each collaborating institution followed its own protocols to collect whole blood in K2EDTA tubes. For TCRbeta analysis, collaborators shipped samples as frozen whole blood, isolated PBMCs, or DNA extracted from either of those sample types. Only a few counts were recorded for this clone. The antigen it binds to is not known. No base quality values were provided; no much bigger clone lies one nucleotide off. The paper's findings and limits, for the study overall: The quantity of clinical and demographic metadata differed by source and by participant and was supplied without curation.

Recombination linked TRBV18 to TRBJ1-5; TRBD1 matches 7 bases in the middle. Sequenced input: peripheral blood. This clonotype was obtained from a human donor in a cohort sampled during active COVID-19. The nucleotide sequence reads as follows: TGTGCCAGCTCACCTACCGGGACAGACAATCAGCCCCAGCATTTT. Protein translation: CASSPTGTDNQPQHF.